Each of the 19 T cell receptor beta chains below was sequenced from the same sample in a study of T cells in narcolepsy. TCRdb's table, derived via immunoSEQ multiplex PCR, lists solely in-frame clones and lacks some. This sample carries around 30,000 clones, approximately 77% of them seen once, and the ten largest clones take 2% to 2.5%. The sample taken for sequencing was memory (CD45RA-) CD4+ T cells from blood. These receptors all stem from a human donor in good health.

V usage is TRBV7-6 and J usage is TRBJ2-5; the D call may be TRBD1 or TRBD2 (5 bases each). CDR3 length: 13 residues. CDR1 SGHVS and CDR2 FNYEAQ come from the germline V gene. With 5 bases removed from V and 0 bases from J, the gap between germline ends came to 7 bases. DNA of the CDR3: TGTGCCAGCAGCAGGGGACACCAAGAGACCCAGTACTTC. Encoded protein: CASSRGHQETQYF.

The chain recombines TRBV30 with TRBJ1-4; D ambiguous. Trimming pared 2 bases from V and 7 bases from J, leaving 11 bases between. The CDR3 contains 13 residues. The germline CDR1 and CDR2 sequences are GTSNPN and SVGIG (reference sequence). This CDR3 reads CAWSSRRFEKLFF. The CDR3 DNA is TGTGCCTGGAGTAGCCGACGGTTTGAAAAACTGTTTTTT.

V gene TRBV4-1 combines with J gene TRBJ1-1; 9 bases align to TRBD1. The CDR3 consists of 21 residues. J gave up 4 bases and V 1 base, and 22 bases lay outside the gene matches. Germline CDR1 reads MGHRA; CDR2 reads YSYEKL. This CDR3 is CASSQVFPGSGMWTGATEAFF. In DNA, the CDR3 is TGCGCCAGCAGCCAAGTTTTCCCCGGATCCGGAATGTGGACAGGGGCCACTGAAGCTTTCTTT.

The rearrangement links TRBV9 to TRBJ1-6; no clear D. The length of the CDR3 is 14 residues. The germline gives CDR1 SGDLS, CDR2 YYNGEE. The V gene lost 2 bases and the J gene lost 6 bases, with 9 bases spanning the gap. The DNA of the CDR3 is TGTGCCAGCAGCGTCAGGCCAATTAATTCACCCCTCCACTTT. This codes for CASSVRPINSPLHF.

The CDR3 DNA reads as TGTGCCAGCAGCTCGGGTGTGGCTGAAGCTTTCTTT. It yields the protein CASSSGVAEAFF. The genes are TRBV7-9 and TRBJ1-1; D gene uncertain. Germline CDR1 and CDR2: SEHNR and FQNEAQ (reference sequence). The CDR3 is made up of 12 amino acids. Trimming shortened V by 4 bases and J by 6 bases, and 9 bases separated the two germline ends.

In nucleotides, the CDR3 is TGTGCCAGCCAACGACCCGGGGGTGGCAATGAGCAGTTCTTC. Protein sequence: CASQRPGGGNEQFF. The rearrangement uses TRBV6-1 and TRBJ2-1, with D possibly being TRBD2 (6 bases). From germline, CDR1 is MNHNS and CDR2 SASEGT. The CDR3 is made up of 14 amino acids. V was clipped by 8 bases and J by 6 bases, with 17 bases between them.

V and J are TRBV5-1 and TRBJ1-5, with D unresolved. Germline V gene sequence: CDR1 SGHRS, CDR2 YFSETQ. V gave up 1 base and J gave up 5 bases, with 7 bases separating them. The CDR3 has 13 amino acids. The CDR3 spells CASSLYRDQPQHF. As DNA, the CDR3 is TGCGCCAGCAGCTTGTATAGGGATCAGCCCCAGCATTTT.

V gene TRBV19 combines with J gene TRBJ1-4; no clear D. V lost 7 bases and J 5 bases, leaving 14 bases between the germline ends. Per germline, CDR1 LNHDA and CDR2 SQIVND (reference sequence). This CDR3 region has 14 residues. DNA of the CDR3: TGTGCCAGTATTCCGAGCCCGGGGAATGAAAAACTGTTTTTT. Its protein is CASIPSPGNEKLFF. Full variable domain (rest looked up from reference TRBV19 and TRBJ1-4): DGGITQSPKYLFRKEGQNVTLSCEQNLNHDAMYWYRQDPGQGLRLIYYSQIVNDFQKGDIAEGYSVSREKKESFPLTVTSAQKNPTAFYLCASIPSPGNEKLFFGSGTQLSVL.

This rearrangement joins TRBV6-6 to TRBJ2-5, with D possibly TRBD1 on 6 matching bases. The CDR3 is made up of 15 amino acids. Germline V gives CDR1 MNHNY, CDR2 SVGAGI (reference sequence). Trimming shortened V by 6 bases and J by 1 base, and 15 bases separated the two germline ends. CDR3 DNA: TGTGCCAGCAGCCTTGGGGGCTCCCTCCAAGAGACCCAGTACTTC. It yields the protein CASSLGGSLQETQYF.

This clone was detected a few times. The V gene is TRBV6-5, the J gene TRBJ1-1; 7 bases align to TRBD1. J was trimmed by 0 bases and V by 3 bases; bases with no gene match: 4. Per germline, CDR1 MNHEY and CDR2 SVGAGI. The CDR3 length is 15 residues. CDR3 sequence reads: CASSYKGQMNTEAFF. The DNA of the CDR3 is TGTGCCAGCAGTTATAAGGGACAGATGAACACTGAAGCTTTCTTT.

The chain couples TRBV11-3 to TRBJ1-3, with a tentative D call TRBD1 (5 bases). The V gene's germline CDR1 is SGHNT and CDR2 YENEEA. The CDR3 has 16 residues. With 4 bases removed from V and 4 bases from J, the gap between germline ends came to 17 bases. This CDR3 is CASSSYGGTKGNTIYF. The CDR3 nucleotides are TGTGCCAGCAGCTCCTACGGGGGGACGAAAGGAAACACCATATATTTT. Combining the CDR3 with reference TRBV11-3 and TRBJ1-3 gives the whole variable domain EAGVVQSPRYKIIEKKQPVAFWCNPISGHNTLYWYLQNLGQGPELLIRYENEEAVDDSQLPKDRFSAERLKGVDSTLKIQPAELGDSAVYLCASSSYGGTKGNTIYFGEGSWLTVV.

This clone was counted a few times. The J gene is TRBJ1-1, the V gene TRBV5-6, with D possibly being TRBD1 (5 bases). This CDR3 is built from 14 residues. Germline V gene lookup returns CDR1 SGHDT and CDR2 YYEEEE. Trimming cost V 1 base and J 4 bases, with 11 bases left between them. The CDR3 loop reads CASSLWGSSTEAFF. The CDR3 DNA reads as TGTGCCAGCAGCTTGTGGGGGTCCAGCACTGAAGCTTTCTTT. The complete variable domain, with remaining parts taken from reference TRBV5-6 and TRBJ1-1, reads DAGVTQSPTHLIKTRGQQVTLRCSPKSGHDTVSWYQQALGQGPQFIFQYYEEEERQRGNFPDRFSGHQFPNYSSELNVNALLLGDSALYLCASSLWGSSTEAFFGQGTRLTVV.

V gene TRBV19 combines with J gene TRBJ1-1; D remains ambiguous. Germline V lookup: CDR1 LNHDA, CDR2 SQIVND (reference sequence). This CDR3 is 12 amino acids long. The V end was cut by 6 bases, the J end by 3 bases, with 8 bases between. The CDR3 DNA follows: TGTGCCAGTAGCCGGGGAGACACTGAAGCTTTCTTT. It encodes CASSRGDTEAFF.

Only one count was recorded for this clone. The CDR3 sequence: CASSLGGPQEAFF. The CDR3 nucleotides read TGTGCCAGCAGCTTGGGGGGACCGCAAGAAGCTTTCTTT. The V and J genes are TRBV5-4 and TRBJ1-1; tentatively, D is TRBD1 (5 bases). The length of the CDR3 is 13 residues. V shed 0 bases and J shed 8 bases, with 11 bases lying between them. Germline CDR1 reads SGHNT; CDR2 reads YYREEE (reference sequence). Supplemented by reference TRBV5-4 and TRBJ1-1, the full variable domain reads ETGVTQSPTHLIKTRGQQVTLRCSSQSGHNTVSWYQQALGQGPQFIFQYYREEENGRGNFPPRFSGLQFPNYSSELNVNALELDDSALYLCASSLGGPQEAFFGQGTRLTVV.

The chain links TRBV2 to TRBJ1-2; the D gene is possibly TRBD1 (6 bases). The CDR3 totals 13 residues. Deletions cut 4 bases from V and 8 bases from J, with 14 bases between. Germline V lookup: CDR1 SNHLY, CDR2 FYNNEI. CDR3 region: CASSGLGAEGYTF. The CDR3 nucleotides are TGTGCCAGCAGTGGGTTGGGGGCCGAAGGCTACACCTTC.

CDR3 in DNA: TGTGCCACCAGCAGAGAGTCTCGGGGGGCTCCGAAGGAGCAGTACTTC. It yields the protein CATSRESRGAPKEQYF. The chain recombines TRBV15 with TRBJ2-7; possible D gene TRBD2, 7 bases. This CDR3 is 16 amino acids long. Trimming cost V 0 bases and J 7 bases, with 19 bases left between them. CDR1 and CDR2 from the germline V gene are LNHNV and YYDKDF (reference sequence).

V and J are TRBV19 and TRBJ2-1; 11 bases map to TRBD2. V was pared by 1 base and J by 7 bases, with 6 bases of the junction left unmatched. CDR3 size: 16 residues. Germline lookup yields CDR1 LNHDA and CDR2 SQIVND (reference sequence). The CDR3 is CASSIGRLAGLNEQFF. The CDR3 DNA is TGTGCCAGTAGTATAGGGCGACTAGCGGGATTAAATGAGCAGTTCTTC.

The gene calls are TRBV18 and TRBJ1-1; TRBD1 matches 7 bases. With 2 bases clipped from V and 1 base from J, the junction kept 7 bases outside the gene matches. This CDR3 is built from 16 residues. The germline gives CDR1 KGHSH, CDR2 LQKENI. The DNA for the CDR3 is TGTGCCAGCTCACCATCACAGGGGTTACGGAACACTGAAGCTTTCTTT. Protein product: CASSPSQGLRNTEAFF. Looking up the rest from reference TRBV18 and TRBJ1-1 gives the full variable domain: NAGVMQNPRHLVRRRGQEARLRCSPMKGHSHVYWYRQLPEEGLKFMVYLQKENIIDESGMPKERFSAEFPKEGPSILRIQQVVRGDSAAYFCASSPSQGLRNTEAFFGQGTRLTVV.

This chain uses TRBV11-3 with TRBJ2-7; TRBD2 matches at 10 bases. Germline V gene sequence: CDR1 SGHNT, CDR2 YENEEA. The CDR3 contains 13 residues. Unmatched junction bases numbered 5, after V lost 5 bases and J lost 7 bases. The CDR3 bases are TGTGCCAGCAGCCTTAGCGGGAGGCGGGAGCAGTACTTC. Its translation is CASSLSGRREQYF.